The source of this TCR beta chain is a study of glioma-infiltrating T cells. General study findings and limits: Above-expected tissue-blood divergence occurred in all gliomas, most in low-grade ones.

Using RNA template, CDR3s of TCR alpha and beta were amplified with iRepertoire arm-PCR. For one-step reverse transcription and amplification, roughly 95-400 ng of tissue mRNA or PBMC total RNA was used. TCRdb processed the multiplex PCR reads anew with MiXCR; each CDR3 protein has one entry. The sample yields about 140,000 distinct CDR3 sequences, about two fifths seen once. From germline, CDR1 is DFQATT and CDR2 SNEGSKA (reference sequence). This CDR3 has 16 residues. V dropped 0 bases and J dropped 0 bases, with 9 bases sitting between them. About this clonotype: The antigen is not known.

V gene TRBV20-1 combines with J gene TRBJ1-6; no firm D call. The clonotype originates from a human donor with low-grade glioma or glioblastoma, undergoing nonglioma brain surgery, or in good health (not recorded which). Specimen: glioma tissue, nonneoplastic brain tissue, or PBMCs (not recorded which). CDR3 in DNA: TGCAGTGCTAGAGAGTTGATGAGCTCCTATAATTCACCCCTCCACTTT. Protein product: CSARELMSSYNSPLHF.